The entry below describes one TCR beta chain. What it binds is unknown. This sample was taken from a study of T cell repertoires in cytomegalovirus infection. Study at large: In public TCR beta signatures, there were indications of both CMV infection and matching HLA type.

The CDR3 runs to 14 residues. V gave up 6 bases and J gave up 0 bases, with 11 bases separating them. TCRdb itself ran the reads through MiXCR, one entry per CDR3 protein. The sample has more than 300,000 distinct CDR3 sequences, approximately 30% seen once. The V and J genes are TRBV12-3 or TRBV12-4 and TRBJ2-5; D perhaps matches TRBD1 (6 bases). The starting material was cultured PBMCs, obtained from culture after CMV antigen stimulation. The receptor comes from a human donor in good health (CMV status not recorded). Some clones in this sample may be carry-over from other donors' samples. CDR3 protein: CASSPRQDQETQYF. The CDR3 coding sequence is TGTGCCAGCAGCCCCCGACAGGACCAAGAGACCCAGTACTTC.